This TCR beta chain is from a study of cytotoxic CD8 clonotypes in ibrutinib-treated CLL. Repertoires were generated with immunoSEQ multiplex PCR, while TCRdb's copy carries only in-frame clones and drops some. Of some 19,000 clones in the sample, approximately 81% were seen once. From germline, CDR1 is SEHNR and CDR2 FQNEAQ (reference sequence). V lost 3 bases and J lost 4; bases outside the gene matches: 2. This CDR3 contains 13 residues. Regarding this clone: Its antigen is unknown.

Whole-study results and caveats: Investigators sampled sustained-remission and progressing patients at differing times.

The receptor's source is a human donor with chronic lymphocytic leukemia. Sequenced material: PBMCs, taken before ibrutinib treatment. The chain couples TRBV7-9 to TRBJ1-2; TRBD1 matches at 7 bases. CDR3 region: CASSFRDSYGYTF. The DNA for the CDR3 is TGTGCCAGCAGCTTTCGGGACAGCTATGGCTACACCTTC.